What follows describes a single T cell receptor (beta chain). No antigen is known for it. These data belong to a study of T-cell reconstitution after alpha-beta-depleted transplantation in children. Points from the study as a whole: Surviving recipient T cells and thymic progenitors accounted for the high day-60 TCRbeta diversity observed in some patients. One year after transplant, T-cell counts and diversity came mostly from newly produced T cells. The origin of alpha-beta T cells about two months after transplant was reportedly several hundred expanded graft clones.

It was with unique molecular identifiers that the TCRbeta library was prepared. TCRdb re-called the PCR reads through MiXCR, storing one row per CDR3 protein. The profile covers about 110,000 distinct CDR3 sequences, with almost 6.5% appearing a single time and 23% taken by the ten largest. Trimming took 8 bases from V and 5 from J; bases not matched to a gene: 23. This CDR3 contains 17 residues. The germline CDR1 and CDR2 sequences are DFQATT and SNEGSKA (reference sequence). The TCR originated in a male patient between 2 and 10 years old who had a stem cell transplant for acute lymphoblastic leukemia, so the T cells may come from the graft donor. The sample in question was PBMCs, mostly from graft donor cells, obtained 360 days after TCRalphabeta/CD19-depleted stem cell transplant. The J gene is TRBJ2-5, the V gene TRBV20-1; 7 nucleotides align to TRBD1. CDR3 sequence (DNA): TGCAGTTTCTCCGACAGGGCGGGCTGGAAAGGCTGGGAGACCCAGTACTTC. Its protein product is CSFSDRAGWKGWETQYF.